The entry below describes one T cell receptor (beta chain). Its antigen has not been determined. This may arise from a read error, as a much more abundant clone is one base away. Library prep was done by RACE. The run used a NextSeq 500. During library preparation, unique molecular identifiers were attached to individual cDNA molecules so that TCRs could be counted quantitatively and reproducibly. For every blood RNA sample, sequencing covered both the TCR alpha and TCR beta chains. Concerning the study's data processing: The median number of TCRs per sample was over 85,000, ranging from roughly 23,224 to 690,600. V, J and CDR3 annotation of the TCR reads was carried out using the Decombinator software suite. To make PS versus PT1 abundance plots, every sample was subsampled to the same number of TCRs (28,000). TCRs were defined as expanded if absent before sensitization and observed at least eight times at the 2-week time point. TCRdb's own reprocessing of the public reads used fastp at Q25 and MiXCR and kept productive beta chains. Rows merge per CDR3 protein into single entries with the most common DNA and genes. The V and J calls reflect TCRdb's pipeline rather than the authors' work. The sample contains more than 80,000 distinct CDR3 sequences, over 9.5% of them found a single time. The ten largest clones add up to 5% of the sample.

In the paper's terms, the time point label means: patch test 2, 6 weeks after DPC sensitization. Interpreted using the paper, the treatment or condition label stands for: therapeutic diphenylcyclopropenone sensitization with weekly scalp DPC. At each patch-test visit, blood was drawn before the patch test was applied. Patients were considered eligible if aged 18 to 70, diagnosed with alopecia and deemed suitable for DPC therapy, and patients were excluded if pregnant. Total RNA was isolated from unfractionated whole blood collected in Tempus Blood RNA tubes. Measured from the cysteine to the phenylalanine, the CDR3 is 14 residues long. Only the CDR3 region is kept as DNA, spanning 42 bases read in frame from base 1. Per the germline V gene, KGHSH is the CDR1 and LQKENI is the CDR2. These data belong to a study of human T cells and chemical hapten exposure (dated by TCRdb to the early 2020s). Regarding the study in general: For sensitization, 2% DPC in acetone was applied to an approximately 2 cm by approximately 2 cm area of upper inner arm skin. Throughout the roughly 25-week study period, patients were also given weekly therapeutic DPC doses on the scalp. Patch testing on the upper back used Finn chambers containing 0.01% DPC, with scoring done after 6 days according to International Contact Dermatitis Research Group standards. The patient cohort, mostly female, included alopecia areata with under or over 50% scalp involvement, alopecia totalis and alopecia universalis. Blood samples were taken from patients before sensitization (week 0) and at 2, 6 and about 24 weeks after DPC sensitization. The libraries were sequenced as a pool, and the TCR yield per sample differed mostly because of small variations in library volumes within the pool. Under 30 alopecia patients gave blood for TCR sequencing at one to four time points (pre-sensitization, 2, 6 and 24 weeks). This study followed changes in the peripheral blood TCR repertoire in vivo during primary and secondary sensitization of alopecia patients to the hapten diphenylcyclopropenone (DPC). General conclusions and limits of the study: Alopecia, a presumed autoimmune disease, was present in all patients, so the immune response of the patients might differ from that of healthy individuals. Repeated subsampling changed both the strength of the expansion versus patch-test correlation and the threshold at which that correlation became significant. Expanded TCRs formed significantly more large CDR3 similarity clusters than pre-sensitization or healthy control sets, consistent with antigen-driven responses. A positive correlation was found between the number of PT1 expanded TCRs and patch test score, with significance reached at thresholds 8, 16 and 32 but not 4. DPC sensitization did not change how many TCRs were above 1 in 1000 frequency, and no evidence was found of alterations in global repertoire structure.

The starting material was whole blood, obtained in connection with sensitization to the hapten diphenylcyclopropenone (DPC). This clonotype originated in a woman between 50 and 59 years old with alopecia areata. Some clones in this sample may be carry-over from other donors' samples. The receptor chain draws on TRBV18 and TRBJ1-6; TRBD1 aligns with 7 central bases. The nucleotides read TGTGCCAGCTCACCGGACAGGAAAAATTCATCCCTCCACTTT. Its coded protein is CASSPDRKNSSLHF.